Below, 9 T cell receptor beta chains from the same sample are listed, as sequenced in a study of CD8 T cells in Susac syndrome. An amount of RNA that ranged from 0.5 to 1 ug was reverse transcribed with random hexamers. TCRdb used MiXCR to reprocess the immunoSEQ multiplex PCR reads, holding one entry per CDR3 protein. The sample lists approximately 130,000 distinct CDR3 sequences, 94% occurring once. Sequences were obtained from CD4+ T cells from PBMCs. The receptors come from a human donor in good health.

The rearrangement joins TRBV2 to TRBJ1-1, with TRBD1 matching over 7 bases. The CDR3 has 16 amino acids. Per germline, CDR1 SNHLY and CDR2 FYNNEI. J gave up 3 bases and V 6 bases, and 13 bases lay outside the gene matches. The CDR3 bases are TGTGCCAGCAGCGAAACAGGGGCCAGAGGGTACACTGAAGCTTTCTTT. Translated: CASSETGARGYTEAFF.

V is TRBV15 and J is TRBJ1-1; D is ambiguous. This CDR3 is 13 amino acids long. CDR1 and CDR2 (germline): LNHNV, YYDKDF (reference sequence). Trimming shortened V by 0 bases and J by 4 bases, and 6 bases separated the two germline ends. CDR3 sequence reads: CATSRDPATEAFF. DNA for the CDR3: TGTGCCACCAGCAGAGATCCAGCCACTGAAGCTTTCTTT.

This chain's CDR3 is CASSQGVAKNIQYF. The CDR3, as DNA: TGTGCCAGCAGCCAGGGGGTAGCCAAAAACATTCAGTACTTC. The rearrangement links TRBV3-1 to TRBJ2-4; D tentatively reads TRBD1 or TRBD2 (5 bases each). The ends were cut back, 3 bases at V and 0 bases at J, with 6 bases in the middle. This CDR3 is built from 14 residues. Germline CDR1 reads LGHDT; CDR2 reads YNNKEL (reference sequence). The entire variable domain, with the rest obtained from reference TRBV3-1 and TRBJ2-4, is as follows: DTAVSQTPKYLVTQMGNDKSIKCEQNLGHDTMYWYKQDSKKFLKIMFSYNNKELIINETVPNRFSPKSPDKAHLNLHINSLELGDSAVYFCASSQGVAKNIQYFGAGTRLSVL.

The chain is built from TRBV23-1 and TRBJ1-2; D remains ambiguous. TRBV23-1 is noted as an ORF with a role that remains uncertain. The V gene lost 4 bases and the J gene lost 2 bases, with 17 bases spanning the gap. This CDR3 spans 16 amino acids. CDR3 amino acids: CASSRTERILNYGYTF. The CDR3 nucleotides read TGCGCCAGCAGTCGAACTGAGCGGATTTTGAACTATGGCTACACCTTC.

This clonotype was observed once. This rearrangement joins TRBV7-2 to TRBJ2-3; 7 nucleotides match TRBD1. V was clipped by 2 bases and J by 0 bases; unmatched bases: 5. CDR1 and CDR2 (germline): SGHTA, FQGNSA. The CDR3 runs 16 residues. The CDR3 sequence: CASSLMRGHSTDTQYF. The CDR3 DNA reads TGTGCCAGCAGCTTAATGAGGGGGCATAGCACAGATACGCAGTATTTT. Complete variable domain (other parts from reference TRBV7-2 and TRBJ2-3): GAGVSQSPSNKVTEKGKDVELRCDPISGHTALYWYRQSLGQGLEFLIYFQGNSAPDKSGLPSDRFSAERTGGSVSTLTIQRTQQEDSAVYLCASSLMRGHSTDTQYFGPGTRLTVL.

The J gene is TRBJ2-5, the V gene TRBV10-2, with 11 bases that match TRBD2. Germline values: CDR1 WSHSY, CDR2 SAAADI. The length of the CDR3 is 19 residues. Unmatched junction bases numbered 14, after V lost 0 bases and J lost 5 bases. The CDR3 region is CASSESKLAGERVKETQYF. DNA for the CDR3: TGCGCCAGCAGTGAGTCGAAACTAGCGGGAGAAAGGGTAAAGGAGACCCAGTACTTC.

V gene TRBV19 combines with J gene TRBJ2-6; no clear D. The CDR3 extends over 14 amino acids. V was trimmed by 2 bases and J by 0 bases, leaving 2 bases between them. Germline V gives CDR1 LNHDA, CDR2 SQIVND (reference sequence). The CDR3 sequence is CASSITSGANVLTF. Here the CDR3 DNA reads TGTGCCAGTAGTATAACCTCTGGGGCCAACGTCCTGACTTTC.

This chain joins TRBV29-1 and TRBJ1-1, with D unclear. With 4 bases removed from V and 0 bases from J, the gap between germline ends came to 9 bases. From germline, CDR1 is SQVTM and CDR2 ANQGSEA. The length of the CDR3 is 13 residues. The CDR3 protein is CSVAQSLNTEAFF. CDR3 nucleotides: TGCAGCGTTGCCCAGTCCCTGAACACTGAAGCTTTCTTT.

The chain employs TRBV3-1 and TRBJ2-5; D ambiguous. The CDR3 is 13 amino acids. Germline V gene lookup returns CDR1 LGHDT and CDR2 YNNKEL (reference sequence). V lost 4 bases to trimming and J lost 7 bases, with 13 bases between them. CDR3 nucleotides: TGTGCCAGCAGCCCCGGCGCCCATGGGACCCAGTACTTC. It encodes CASSPGAHGTQYF.